This T cell receptor beta chain was documented in a study of T cell repertoires in cytomegalovirus infection. The wider study: In public TCR beta signatures, there were indications of both CMV infection and matching HLA type. Findings and caveats of the study: Predominance within the ex vivo response was attributable to HLA-C-restricted CMV-specific TCR beta clonotypes. Cumulative public TCR beta family frequency identified CMV carriers with the relevant HLA.

One entry per CDR3 protein results from TCRdb running MiXCR on the reads. The sample lists fewer than 1,000,000 distinct CDR3 sequences, 30% to 40% seen once, with around 15% in the top ten. The CDR3 spans 13 residues. V trimming: 6 bases; J trimming: 2 bases; junction bases outside the gene matches: 0. Germline CDR1 is MNHNY and CDR2 is SVGAGI (reference sequence). This clonotype was picked up a small number of times. Antigen specificity is unknown. The sequenced sample was cultured CD8+ T cells from PBMCs, obtained from culture after CMV antigen stimulation. This sequence joins TRBV6-6 and TRBJ2-2; TRBD2 matches at 7 bases. The source of this sequence is a human donor in good health (CMV status not recorded). Some clones in this sample may be carry-over from other donors' samples. CDR3 nucleotide sequence: TGTGCCAGCAGGGGACTAAACACCGGGGAGCTGTTTTTT. It codes for CASRGLNTGELFF.